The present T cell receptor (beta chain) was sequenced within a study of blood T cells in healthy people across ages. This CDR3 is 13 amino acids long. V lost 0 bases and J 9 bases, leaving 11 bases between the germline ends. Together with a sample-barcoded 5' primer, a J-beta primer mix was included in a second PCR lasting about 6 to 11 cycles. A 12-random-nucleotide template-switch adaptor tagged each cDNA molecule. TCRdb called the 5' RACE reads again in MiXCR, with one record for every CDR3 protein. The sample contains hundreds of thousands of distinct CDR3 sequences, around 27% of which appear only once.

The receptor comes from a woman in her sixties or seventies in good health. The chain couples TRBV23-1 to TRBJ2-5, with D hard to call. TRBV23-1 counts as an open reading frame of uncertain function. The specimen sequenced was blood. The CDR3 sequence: CASSQSRPYAQYF. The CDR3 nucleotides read TGCGCCAGCAGTCAATCTAGGCCCTATGCCCAGTACTTC.